Listed below are T cell receptor beta chains from one sample, sequenced in a study of blood T cell repertoires in COVID-19. Repertoires were generated with immunoSEQ multiplex PCR, while TCRdb's copy carries only in-frame clones and drops some. The sample records under 50,000 clones, about 90% being singletons. The sequenced sample consisted of peripheral blood. The receptors come from a man aged 70-80 years with active COVID-19. Both conserved end residues are part of each CDR3. D genes are given only for firm matches. Rows give clone size only sometimes, using once, few, many, or a class for an expanded clone.

v_call	j_call	d_call	clone_size	cdr3_aa	cdr3_nt
TRBV7-9	TRBJ2-3	TRBD2	-	CASSLLGGGAIATDTQYF	TGTGCCAGCAGCTTACTTGGCGGGGGGGCCATAGCGACAGATACGCAGTATTTT
TRBV14	TRBJ1-2	-	-	CASSQPGETNYGYTF	TGTGCCAGCAGCCAACCAGGGGAAACGAACTATGGCTACACCTTC
TRBV27	TRBJ1-2	TRBD1	few	CASRTGVNYGYTF	TGTGCCAGCAGAACAGGGGTTAACTATGGCTACACCTTC
TRBV28	TRBJ2-3	-	-	CASSHQRDTQYF	TGTGCCAGCAGCCACCAACGGGATACGCAGTATTTT
TRBV5-4	TRBJ1-4	-	-	CASSLSQGKGEKLFF	TGTGCCAGCAGCTTATCTCAGGGAAAGGGTGAAAAACTGTTTTTT
TRBV21-1	TRBJ2-3	-	-	CASSPQEGKRGDTQYF	TGTGCCAGCAGCCCTCAAGAGGGTAAGAGAGGAGATACGCAGTATTTT
TRBV6-2/TRBV6-3	TRBJ2-4	TRBD1	-	CASSSPGDRETILAKNIQYF	TGTGCCAGCAGCTCACCCGGGGACAGGGAAACCATTTTAGCCAAAAACATTCAGTACTTC
TRBV6-5	TRBJ1-1	TRBD1	-	CASSSTGSGNTEAFF	TGTGCCAGCAGTTCGACAGGGTCTGGGAACACTGAAGCTTTCTTT
TRBV4-2	TRBJ1-5	TRBD1	-	CASSQEATGGFQPQHF	TGTGCCAGCAGCCAAGAGGCGACAGGGGGCTTTCAGCCCCAGCATTTT
TRBV7-3	TRBJ2-2	-	-	CASSLTSSLTTGELFF	TGTGCCAGCAGCTTAACTTCTAGCCTTACCACCGGGGAGCTGTTTTTT
TRBV3-1/TRBV3-2	TRBJ1-1	-	-	CASRPQAGDGTEAFF	TGTGCCAGCAGACCTCAGGCGGGGGATGGCACTGAAGCTTTCTTT
TRBV7-2	TRBJ2-7	TRBD1	-	CASSLVGQGTYEQYF	TGTGCCAGCAGCTTAGTGGGACAGGGGACCTACGAGCAGTACTTC
TRBV2	TRBJ2-7	-	-	CASSESRSGYYEQYF	TGTGCCAGCAGTGAAAGTAGGTCAGGGTACTACGAGCAGTACTTC
TRBV19	TRBJ2-5	-	once	CASSRQNQETQYF	TGTGCCAGTAGTAGACAGAACCAAGAGACCCAGTACTTC
TRBV28	TRBJ2-7	TRBD1	-	CASSRQQGFSYEQYF	TGTGCCAGCAGCCGCCAACAGGGGTTCTCCTACGAGCAGTACTTC
TRBV7-8	TRBJ2-7	TRBD2	-	CASSLGRLASSYEQYF	TGTGCCAGCAGCTTAGGCCGACTAGCTAGCTCCTACGAGCAGTACTTC
TRBV5-8	TRBJ1-2	-	-	CASSLGRGYGYTF	TGTGCCAGCAGCTTAGGCAGGGGATATGGCTACACCTTC
TRBV10-3	TRBJ2-2	-	-	CAIRQDRNTGELFF	TGTGCCATCAGGCAGGACAGGAACACCGGGGAGCTGTTTTTT
TRBV3-1/TRBV3-2	TRBJ2-3	TRBD2	-	CASSQEGGRPDTQYF	TGTGCCAGCAGCCAAGAGGGGGGGAGGCCAGATACGCAGTATTTT
TRBV11-2	TRBJ2-5	TRBD2	-	CASSLTSPETQYF	TGTGCCAGCAGCTTGACTAGCCCAGAGACCCAGTACTTC
TRBV19	TRBJ1-1	TRBD1	-	CASSIDRGPTEAFF	TGTGCCAGTAGTATCGACAGGGGTCCCACTGAAGCTTTCTTT
TRBV6-6	TRBJ2-5	TRBD1	-	CASSYSGQTQETQYF	TGTGCCAGCAGTTACTCGGGACAGACACAAGAGACCCAGTACTTC
TRBV4-1	TRBJ2-3	-	-	CASSQLGGRTDTQYF	TGCGCCAGCAGCCAATTAGGCGGCCGCACAGATACGCAGTATTTT
TRBV4-1	TRBJ2-3	-	-	CASSRQGWTDTQYF	TGCGCCAGCAGCCGTCAGGGATGGACAGATACGCAGTATTTT
TRBV4-1	TRBJ2-4	-	-	CASSQGTVLAKNIQYF	TGCGCCAGCAGCCAAGGGACAGTACTAGCCAAAAACATTCAGTACTTC
TRBV6-5	TRBJ2-2	-	few	CASSPGGLDTGELFF	TGTGCCAGCAGCCCCGGAGGGCTGGACACCGGGGAGCTGTTTTTT
TRBV19	TRBJ2-3	TRBD2	-	CASSTTLTSGGFADTQYF	TGTGCCAGTAGTACGACGCTGACTAGCGGGGGGTTCGCAGATACGCAGTATTTT
TRBV5-1	TRBJ1-4	TRBD1	-	CASSPGQGANLANEKLFF	TGCGCCAGCAGCCCTGGACAGGGGGCGAATCTGGCTAATGAAAAACTGTTTTTT
TRBV6-1	TRBJ2-7	-	-	CASSEVYSEQYF	TGTGCCAGCAGTGAGGTTTATAGCGAGCAGTACTTC
TRBV28	TRBJ1-4	-	-	CASSFSGVNEKLFF	TGTGCCAGCAGTTTCTCGGGGGTTAATGAAAAACTGTTTTTT
TRBV10-2	TRBJ1-1	-	-	CASSTQENTEAFF	TGCGCCAGCAGCACACAGGAGAACACTGAAGCTTTCTTT
TRBV10-2	TRBJ1-2	TRBD1	-	CASSGGQGIEKIGYGYTF	TGCGCCAGCAGTGGGGGACAGGGGATTGAAAAAATTGGCTATGGCTACACCTTC
TRBV11-2	TRBJ1-2	TRBD1	-	CASSTTPGTGGSYTF	TGTGCCAGCAGCACAACCCCGGGGACAGGGGGTAGCTACACCTTC
TRBV7-2	TRBJ2-2	-	-	CASSPQFANTGELFF	TGTGCCAGCAGCCCCCAGTTCGCGAACACCGGGGAGCTGTTTTTT
TRBV27	TRBJ1-1	-	-	CASGRRNTEAFF	TGTGCCAGCGGCCGAAGGAACACTGAAGCTTTCTTT
TRBV9	TRBJ2-3	-	-	CASSVVPQHTDTQYF	TGTGCCAGCAGCGTAGTTCCGCAACACACAGATACGCAGTATTTT
TRBV4-1	TRBJ1-3	TRBD1	once	CASSQDRDSISGNTIYF	TGCGCCAGCAGCCAAGACAGGGACAGCATCTCTGGAAACACCATATATTTT
TRBV12-3/TRBV12-4	TRBJ2-7	-	-	CASSPTTTYEQYF	TGTGCCAGCAGCCCGACTACCACCTACGAGCAGTACTTC
TRBV5-4	TRBJ2-7	TRBD1	few	CASSFSAGQGSEQYF	TGTGCCAGCAGCTTTTCGGCGGGACAGGGGTCCGAGCAGTACTTC
TRBV19	TRBJ1-6	-	-	CASSIPSRQFILSPLHF	TGTGCCAGTAGTATTCCCTCGCGGCAGTTTATCTTATCACCCCTCCACTTT
TRBV6-5	TRBJ2-3	-	-	CASSAEGYTQYF	TGTGCCAGCTCCGCTGAGGGATATACCCAGTATTTT
TRBV7-6	TRBJ2-2	-	-	CASSLSRGVTGELFF	TGTGCCAGCAGCTTATCCAGGGGGGTCACCGGGGAGCTGTTTTTT
TRBV10-1	TRBJ2-7	TRBD1	few	CASSESGQGREQYF	TGCGCCAGCAGTGAGTCGGGACAGGGTCGGGAGCAGTACTTC
TRBV6-5	TRBJ1-4	-	-	CASSYRQSTNEKLFF	TGTGCCAGCAGTTACAGACAGTCAACTAATGAAAAACTGTTTTTT
TRBV15	TRBJ2-3	TRBD2	-	CATSRGSGVSTDTQYF	TGTGCCACCAGCAGAGGGAGCGGGGTAAGCACAGATACGCAGTATTTT
TRBV6-5	TRBJ2-1	-	-	CASSLRGSSYNEQFF	TGTGCCAGCAGCCTACGGGGAAGCTCCTACAATGAGCAGTTCTTC
TRBV7-9	TRBJ1-5	-	-	CASSSTGGMRNQPQHF	TGTGCCAGCAGCTCGACGGGGGGTATGCGCAATCAGCCCCAGCATTTT
TRBV9	TRBJ2-2	TRBD2	-	CASSDPPGGGRGTGELFF	TGTGCCAGCAGCGACCCCCCTGGCGGGGGGCGTGGGACCGGGGAGCTGTTTTTT
TRBV29-1	TRBJ2-6	-	-	CSVSTQGNSGANVLTF	TGCAGCGTCTCCACCCAGGGGAACTCTGGGGCCAACGTCCTGACTTTC
TRBV30	TRBJ1-2	-	-	CAWSFRGALIRYTF	TGTGCCTGGAGTTTCCGGGGGGCCCTAATCAGATACACCTTC